This T cell receptor beta chain was found in a study of T cell responses to AZD1222 COVID-19 vaccine. Study-wide results and caveats: Scientists sampled the repertoires only once the peak T cell response had passed. Spike-specific TCR breadth and depth rose after two AZD1222 doses. Clonal diversity was possibly underestimated; the donors were predominantly white British and more often female.

Pooling was applied to second doses at about 4 or about 12 weeks. With 0 bases removed from V and 9 bases from J, the gap between germline ends came to 9 bases. The CDR3 is 12 amino acids. Germline V lookup: CDR1 SGHDT, CDR2 YYEEEE. About this clone itself: The antigen is undetermined.

Assay: immunoSEQ multiplex PCR; the TCRdb copy retains only in-frame clones and omits some. The repertoire holds about 93,000 clones, with approximately 92% as singletons. V is TRBV5-6 and J is TRBJ1-1; D is ambiguous. The material was peripheral blood, obtained 28 days after the second AZD1222 dose. The clonotype comes from an adult who received the AZD1222 COVID-19 vaccine. The CDR3 loop reads CASSLERDKAFF. The DNA for the CDR3 is TGTGCCAGCAGCTTGGAACGAGACAAAGCTTTCTTT.